The 12 T cell receptor beta chains presented below share a single source sample, sequenced in a study of T cells in Graves' hyperthyroidism and ophthalmopathy. Template material for amplifying TCR beta CDR3 regions consisted of RNA transcripts. Initially, a first-round RT-PCR of the TCR CDR3 employed the HTBI primer set. TCRdb called the multiplex PCR reads again in MiXCR, with one record for every CDR3 protein. In the table there are over 250,000 distinct CDR3 sequences, 25% to 30% of which are singletons. Specimen: blood. Receptors were obtained from a middle-aged man with Graves' hyperthyroidism that later progressed to Graves' ophthalmopathy.

This clonotype was counted many times. This rearrangement joins TRBV6-1 to TRBJ1-2, with no clear D. V dropped 8 bases and J dropped 4 bases, with 5 bases sitting between them. The CDR3 runs 10 residues. Germline V lookup: CDR1 MNHNS, CDR2 SASEGT. The CDR3 spells CASSSYGYTF. CDR3 DNA: TGTGCCAGCTCATCCTATGGCTACACCTTC.

The chain links TRBV24-1 to TRBJ2-2; TRBD2 aligns across 10 bases. The V gene end was trimmed by 5 bases and the J gene end by 4 bases; junction bases not matched to a gene: 3. Germline V CDR1 and CDR2: KGHDR, SFDVKD. There are 15 residues in the CDR3. The CDR3 region is CATSGIAGGTGELFF. CDR3 DNA: TGTGCCACCAGTGGTATAGCGGGAGGCACCGGGGAGCTGTTTTTT.

The gene calls are TRBV6-1 and TRBJ1-1; D is perhaps TRBD1 (6 bases). The V gene lost 9 bases and the J gene lost 3 bases, with 17 bases spanning the gap. The germline V gene encodes CDR1 MNHNS and CDR2 SASEGT. The CDR3 consists of 14 residues. CDR3 protein: CASSLQGTDTEAFF. CDR3 DNA: TGTGCCAGTAGTCTTCAGGGGACGGACACTGAAGCTTTCTTT.

This clonotype has only a few counts. Given a much more abundant clone one base away, this may be a read error. CDR3 DNA: TGTGCCTGGAGTGTAGAGGTGGCTTACGGGCAGTACTTC. Its translation: CAWSVEVAYGQYF. The rearrangement links TRBV30 to TRBJ2-7; D gene unclear. The CDR3 is made up of 13 amino acids. Germline V gives CDR1 GTSNPN, CDR2 SVGIG (reference sequence). The variable domain in full, completed from reference TRBV30 and TRBJ2-7, reads SQTIHQWPATLVQPVGSPLSLECTVEGTSNPNLYWYRQAAGRGLQLLFYSVGIGQISSEVPQNLSASRPQDRQFILSSKKLLLSDSGFYLCAWSVEVAYGQYFGPGTRLTVT.

This clonotype showed up many times. This rearrangement joins TRBV27 to TRBJ2-7, with TRBD2 identical over 9 bases. CDR3 size: 14 residues. V was clipped by 4 bases and J by 7 bases; unmatched bases: 8. The germline V gene encodes CDR1 MNHEY and CDR2 SMNVEV (reference sequence). This CDR3 is CASSYLAGAGEQYF. CDR3 bases: TGTGCCAGCAGTTACTTAGCGGGAGCGGGTGAGCAGTACTTC.

This clonotype occurred many times. The chain recombines TRBV6-1 with TRBJ1-1, with 7 bases that match TRBD1. This CDR3 contains 14 residues. Germline V gene data show CDR1 as MNHNS and CDR2 as SASEGT. The V gene end was trimmed by 7 bases and the J gene end by 3 bases; junction bases not matched to a gene: 8. CDR3 in amino acids: CASKTGDEDTEAFF. CDR3 DNA sequence: TGTGCCAGCAAAACAGGGGACGAGGACACTGAAGCTTTCTTT.

This clonotype appeared many times. The genes are TRBV12-3 or TRBV12-4 and TRBJ2-2; a possible D gene is TRBD2 (6 bases). The CDR3 totals 17 residues. V shed 7 bases and J shed 5 bases, with 23 bases lying between them. The CDR3 reads CASTLASGWRGTGELFF. The DNA of the CDR3 is TGTGCCAGCACCCTCGCGTCCGGATGGAGGGGAACCGGGGAGCTGTTTTTT.

This clonotype was seen only a few times. The chain employs TRBV9 and TRBJ2-3; tentative D call: TRBD2 (5 bases). CDR1 is SGDLS, CDR2 YYNGEE, per germline. With 1 base removed from V and 0 bases from J, the gap between germline ends came to 18 bases. The CDR3 has 18 amino acids. CDR3 coding DNA: TGTGCCAGCAGCGTAAGGGTCCACAGCGGCAGTAGCACAGATACGCAGTATTTT. Its translation is CASSVRVHSGSSTDTQYF.

Notes on this clonotype: A read error may be the cause here, since a much bigger clone is one base away. J is TRBJ2-5 and V is TRBV12-3 or TRBV12-4, with TRBD1 matching over 9 bases. This CDR3 has 14 residues. The V segment lost 6 bases and the J segment 1 base; nucleotides outside the gene matches: 3. CDR3 in DNA: TGTGCCAGCAGCTACAGGGGGCCCCAAGAGACCCAGTACTTC. It is translated as CASSYRGPQETQYF.

This clonotype came up many times. The rearrangement joins TRBV6-2 or TRBV6-3 to TRBJ2-7; the match to TRBD1 covers 9 bases. CDR1 MNHEY and CDR2 SVGEGT come from the germline V gene. Trimming removed 5 bases from V and 1 base from J; junction bases left unmatched: 9. The length of the CDR3 is 16 residues. CDR3 loop: CASSRGQGLGSYEQYF. The CDR3 DNA sequence: TGTGCCAGCAGTCGAGGACAGGGGTTAGGATCCTACGAGCAGTACTTC.

This clonotype was found many times. V is TRBV28 and J is TRBJ1-5, with 8 nucleotides matching TRBD1. CDR1 and CDR2 from the germline V gene are MDHEN and SYDVKM. CDR3 size: 13 residues. V lost 8 bases to trimming and J lost 6 bases; unmatched junction nucleotides: 6. The DNA for the CDR3 is TGTGCCAGCGGACAGGGCCGGGGTCAGCCCCAGCATTTT. Translating it yields CASGQGRGQPQHF.

There are many counts of this clonotype. CDR3 loop: CATRTDSYEQYF. The CDR3 coding sequence is TGTGCCACGCGGACAGACTCCTACGAGCAGTACTTC. The J gene is TRBJ2-7, the V gene TRBV6-5, with D possibly TRBD1 on 6 matching bases. CDR1 is MNHEY and CDR2 is SVGAGI in the germline V gene. The CDR3 spans 12 residues. V shed 10 bases and J shed 0 bases, with 10 bases lying between them.